Each of the 25 T cell receptor beta chains below was sequenced from the same sample in a study of T-cell memory formation after mild COVID-19. Via MiXCR, TCRdb re-called the 5' RACE reads, giving one row per CDR3 protein. The sample has roughly 340,000 distinct CDR3 sequences, about 15% seen once. The source material was PBMCs or a T cell subset sorted from them (not recorded which). The receptors come from a man between 18 and 29 years old who had mild COVID-19 (a few samples of this study predate the infection). Cell type and time point are not known.

The V gene is TRBV7-9, the J gene TRBJ1-2; the D gene is possibly TRBD1 (5 bases). The CDR3 extends over 15 amino acids. The V end was cut by 1 base, the J end by 2 bases, with 11 bases between. Germline lookup yields CDR1 SEHNR and CDR2 FQNEAQ (reference sequence). CDR3 sequence: CASSLGRGVNYGYTF. DNA of the CDR3: TGTGCCAGCAGCTTAGGTCGGGGGGTAAACTATGGCTACACCTTC.

This clonotype appeared many times. The chain couples TRBV5-1 to TRBJ2-1, with 9 bases aligning to TRBD1. Germline V gene data show CDR1 as SGHRS and CDR2 as YFSETQ. Germline trimming cut 3 bases from V and 7 bases from J; bases unmatched to any gene: 11. The CDR3 has 16 amino acids. CDR3 bases: TGCGCCAGCAGCTGGGACGCCGGGACAGGGAGGAATGAGCAGTTCTTC. It encodes CASSWDAGTGRNEQFF.

This clonotype was seen only a few times. The chain is built from TRBV6-6 and TRBJ2-5; D perhaps matches TRBD1 (6 bases). The V and J ends lost 4 bases and 5 bases respectively, with 17 bases between them. Looked up from germline, CDR1 is MNHNY and CDR2 is SVGAGI (reference sequence). The CDR3 spans 15 residues. As DNA, the CDR3 is TGTGCCAGCAGTTCCTCAGGGGTTGTGGGTGAGACCCAGTACTTC. Encoded protein: CASSSSGVVGETQYF.

Only one count was recorded for this clonotype. CDR3: CASSSNRYNEQFF. In DNA, the CDR3 is TGTGCCAGCAGTTCGAATCGCTACAATGAGCAGTTCTTC. The J gene is TRBJ2-1, the V gene TRBV12-3 or TRBV12-4; D not certain. The CDR3 is made up of 13 amino acids. Trimming took off 4 bases at V and 3 bases at J, with 7 bases between the two ends.

The genes are TRBV7-2 and TRBJ1-5, with a weak D call TRBD1 (6 bases). V lost 5 bases, J lost 2 bases, and 10 bases lay in between. In germline, CDR1 is SGHTA, CDR2 FQGNSA. CDR3 size: 14 residues. The CDR3 spells CASSPGVGNQPQHF. The CDR3 DNA reads as TGTGCCAGCAGCCCAGGGGTGGGCAATCAGCCCCAGCATTTT.

The J gene is TRBJ2-7, the V gene TRBV2, with a possible D match to TRBD1 (5 bases). The CDR3 has 12 amino acids. CDR1 and CDR2 (germline): SNHLY, FYNNEI. V dropped 7 bases and J dropped 4 bases, with 11 bases sitting between them. The CDR3 nucleotides are TGTGCCAGCACCCTGACAGTTTACGAGCAGTACTTC. Protein product: CASTLTVYEQYF.

This clonotype was recorded many times. The rearrangement uses TRBV4-1 and TRBJ1-1; D ambiguous. Trimming took off 5 bases at V and 1 base at J, with 17 bases between the two ends. CDR3 size: 16 residues. Per the germline V gene, CDR1 is MGHRA and CDR2 is YSYEKL. CDR3 in DNA: TGCGCCAGCAGCTACACGGTGAAAGGAGAGAACACTGAAGCTTTCTTT. Translated: CASSYTVKGENTEAFF.

This clonotype was seen more than once but under ten times. The rearrangement uses TRBV5-1 and TRBJ1-4; tentatively, D is TRBD1 (5 bases). There are 14 residues in the CDR3. Germline CDR1 reads SGHRS; CDR2 reads YFSETQ. Trimming stripped 1 base from V and 8 bases from J, with 12 bases between. As DNA, the CDR3 is TGCGCCAGCAGCTTGTCTGGATCAGGGGAAAAACTGTTTTTT. Translating it yields CASSLSGSGEKLFF.

The rearrangement links TRBV5-4 to TRBJ2-6; 8 nucleotides agree with TRBD2. Unmatched junction bases numbered 6, after V lost 4 bases and J lost 3 bases. The CDR3 loop spans 16 amino acids. Looked up from germline, CDR1 is SGHNT and CDR2 is YYREEE (reference sequence). CDR3 sequence (DNA): TGTGCCAGCAGCCCGGGGGGGGCGGATGGGGCCAACGTCCTGACTTTC. This codes for CASSPGGADGANVLTF.

The rearrangement joins TRBV9 to TRBJ2-7; unclear D gene. CDR3 size: 15 residues. The V gene lost 0 bases and the J gene lost 0 bases, with 10 bases spanning the gap. Per the germline V gene, CDR1 is SGDLS and CDR2 is YYNGEE. The CDR3 is CASSVDGRSSYEQYF. CDR3 nucleotide sequence: TGTGCCAGCAGCGTAGATGGCAGAAGCTCCTACGAGCAGTACTTC.

The J gene is TRBJ2-6, the V gene TRBV7-6, with D perhaps given as TRBD1 or TRBD2 (5 bases each). CDR1 SGHVS and CDR2 FNYEAQ come from the germline V gene. Trimming removed 5 bases from V and 4 bases from J, with 12 bases in between. This CDR3 contains 15 residues. The CDR3 DNA is TGTGCCAGCAGCCGAGGGGTGTCAGGGGCCAACGTCCTGACTTTC. Amino acids: CASSRGVSGANVLTF.

This clonotype was picked up many times. The chain uses TRBV4-2 and TRBJ2-5; D unclear. Germline assignment: CDR1 LGHNA and CDR2 YNFKEQ. This CDR3 is built from 12 residues. The V and J ends lost 1 base and 5 bases respectively, with 5 bases between them. DNA for the CDR3: TGTGCCAGCAGCCAAGGGCGGGAGACCCAGTACTTC. It encodes CASSQGRETQYF.

The CDR3 DNA sequence: TGTGCCAGCGGTCGCGTGTCGGCAGATACGCAGTATTTT. It encodes CASGRVSADTQYF. The rearrangement uses TRBV5-4 and TRBJ2-3, with D hard to call. CDR1 SGHNT and CDR2 YYREEE come from the germline V gene (reference sequence). V lost 7 bases and J lost 4, with 13 bases in between. CDR3 size: 13 residues.

The chain joins TRBV7-2 to TRBJ1-6; D is unresolved. CDR1 is SGHTA, CDR2 FQGNSA, per germline. Trimming removed 2 bases from V and 13 bases from J, with 12 bases in between. The CDR3 length is 13 residues. The CDR3 is CASSLSPLFPLHF. The CDR3 region has the DNA TGTGCCAGCAGCTTAAGCCCCCTGTTTCCCCTCCACTTT.

This clonotype has more than one count but fewer than ten. The V and J genes are TRBV7-2 and TRBJ1-5; 7 bases align to TRBD1. With V trimmed by 4 bases and J by 6 bases, 6 bases remained unmatched. The germline gives CDR1 SGHTA, CDR2 FQGNSA. The CDR3 has 14 amino acids. The CDR3: CASSSLQGTQPQHF. CDR3 nucleotide sequence: TGTGCCAGCAGCTCCCTACAGGGGACTCAGCCCCAGCATTTT.

This clonotype was counted a few times. The J gene is TRBJ2-3, the V gene TRBV6-5; a weak D match, TRBD2 (5 bases). This CDR3 is built from 15 residues. Germline CDR1 reads MNHEY; CDR2 reads SVGAGI. Trimming shortened V by 0 bases and J by 3 bases, and 10 bases separated the two germline ends. The chain's CDR3 is CASSYSSPGTDTQYF. In nucleotides, the CDR3 is TGTGCCAGCAGTTACTCGAGTCCGGGGACAGATACGCAGTATTTT.

The chain joins TRBV7-8 to TRBJ1-5; D uncertain. The CDR3 totals 15 residues. Trimming took off 5 bases at V and 3 bases at J, with 14 bases between the two ends. Germline lookup yields CDR1 SGHVS and CDR2 FQNEAQ. CDR3 protein: CASSPSRIINQPQHF. The CDR3 DNA is TGTGCCAGCAGCCCCAGCCGTATCATCAATCAGCCCCAGCATTTT.

This chain joins TRBV2 and TRBJ2-1; 11 bases are a match to TRBD2. The germline CDR1 and CDR2 sequences are SNHLY and FYNNEI. The CDR3 runs to 16 residues. V was clipped by 7 bases and J by 2 bases; unmatched bases: 7. CDR3: CASIPIAGGTYNEQFF. The CDR3, as DNA: TGTGCCAGCATCCCTATAGCGGGGGGGACCTACAATGAGCAGTTCTTC.

This chain links TRBV10-3 with TRBJ1-1, with D uncertain. The germline V gene has CDR1 ENHRY and CDR2 SYGVKD. The CDR3 consists of 12 residues. V was shortened by 8 bases and J by 6 bases, with 13 bases between the two germline ends. This CDR3 is CAIQTDGSEAFF. In DNA form, the CDR3 reads TGTGCCATCCAGACGGATGGGTCTGAAGCTTTCTTT.

This clonotype was seen repeatedly, ten times or more. In DNA form, the CDR3 reads TGTGCCAGCAGCTTATCGGCTACCACAGATACGCAGTATTTT. It encodes CASSLSATTDTQYF. The chain has TRBV7-9 and TRBJ2-3; D is undetermined. Germline CDR1 SEHNR, CDR2 FQNEAQ (reference sequence). V was pared by 2 bases and J by 2 bases, with 8 bases between. The CDR3 consists of 14 residues.

The CDR3 DNA sequence: TGCGCCAGCAGCTTGGAAACAGGGGTTGCCGGGGAGCTGTTTTTT. Translating gives CASSLETGVAGELFF. V gene TRBV5-1 combines with J gene TRBJ2-2, with 7 bases lining up with TRBD1. The CDR3 extends over 15 amino acids. After removal of 0 bases from V and 6 bases from J, the junction contained 5 bases not matched to a gene. From germline, CDR1 is SGHRS and CDR2 YFSETQ.

This clonotype was seen more than once but under ten times. This sequence joins TRBV6-1 and TRBJ2-7, with TRBD2 matching 8 bases. Germline V lookup: CDR1 MNHNS, CDR2 SASEGT. With V trimmed by 7 bases and J by 3 bases, 8 bases remained unmatched. CDR3 length: 14 amino acids. CDR3 region: CASTPGLGVYEQYF. CDR3 bases: TGTGCCAGCACTCCGGGACTAGGAGTCTACGAGCAGTACTTC.

This clonotype was recorded at least ten times. The CDR3 DNA reads as TGTGCCAGCAGCCTACTTGCGGGACAGGGGGTTTACACCTTC. It codes for CASSLLAGQGVYTF. The J gene is TRBJ1-2, the V gene TRBV7-6, with 11 bases identical to TRBD1. CDR3 length: 14 amino acids. Germline V gives CDR1 SGHVS, CDR2 FNYEAQ. J was trimmed by 11 bases and V by 5 bases; bases with no gene match: 10. Together with reference TRBV7-6 and TRBJ1-2, the CDR3 gives the full variable domain: GAGVSQSPRYKVTKRGQDVALRCDPISGHVSLYWYRQALGQGPEFLTYFNYEAQQDKSGLPNDRFSAERPEGSISTLTIQRTEQRDSAMYRCASSLLAGQGVYTFGSGTRLTVV.

This clonotype was detected many times. The rearrangement links TRBV7-9 to TRBJ2-7; TRBD2 is a possible D gene (5 bases). CDR1 SEHNR and CDR2 FQNEAQ come from the germline V gene (reference sequence). This CDR3 contains 14 residues. Trimming stripped 1 base from V and 0 bases from J, with 7 bases between. CDR3 coding DNA: TGTGCCAGCAGCTTAGTTCGGGGCTCCTACGAGCAGTACTTC. Amino acids: CASSLVRGSYEQYF. Drawing the rest from reference TRBV7-9 and TRBJ2-7, the complete variable domain is DTGVSQNPRHKITKRGQNVTFRCDPISEHNRLYWYRQTLGQGPEFLTYFQNEAQLEKSRLLSDRFSAERPKGSFSTLEIQRTEQGDSAMYLCASSLVRGSYEQYFGPGTRLTVT.

This clonotype was counted between two and nine times. This chain uses TRBV5-1 with TRBJ2-3; D may correspond to TRBD1 or TRBD2 (6 bases each). Germline-derived CDR1 and CDR2 are SGHRS and YFSETQ. The germline V and J ends were trimmed by 4 bases and 1 base, with 10 bases remaining between them. The CDR3 is made up of 14 amino acids. In DNA form, the CDR3 reads TGCGCCAGCAGCGGGGGGCAGGGCACAGATACGCAGTATTTT. It yields the protein CASSGGQGTDTQYF.